The clone carrying this T cell receptor (beta chain) was counted only a few times. Each CDR3 protein is one row after TCRdb ran MiXCR on the RT-PCR reads. The sample shows more than 600,000 distinct CDR3 sequences, approximately 15% of them seen only once. This TCR was recovered from a female donor in good health, serving as a healthy control. The sample consisted of memory CD4+ T cells from blood.

This chain's CDR3 is CAISGTGDGQPQHF. CDR3 nucleotide sequence: TGTGCCATCAGTGGGACAGGGGACGGTCAGCCCCAGCATTTT. V and J are TRBV10-3 and TRBJ1-5, with 9 positions matching TRBD1. The CDR3 runs to 14 residues. Germline trimming cut 4 bases from V and 6 bases from J; bases unmatched to any gene: 4. CDR1 is ENHRY, CDR2 SYGVKD, per germline.